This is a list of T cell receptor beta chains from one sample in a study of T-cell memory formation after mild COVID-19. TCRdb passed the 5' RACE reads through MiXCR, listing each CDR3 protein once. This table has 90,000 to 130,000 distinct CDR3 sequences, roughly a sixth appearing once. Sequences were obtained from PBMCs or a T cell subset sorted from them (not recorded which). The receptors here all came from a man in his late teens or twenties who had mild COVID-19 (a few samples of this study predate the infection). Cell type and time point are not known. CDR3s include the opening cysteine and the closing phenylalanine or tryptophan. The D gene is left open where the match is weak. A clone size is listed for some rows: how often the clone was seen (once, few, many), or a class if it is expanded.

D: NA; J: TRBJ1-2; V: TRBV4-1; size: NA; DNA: TGCGCCAGCAGCCAAGCGCTTTTGTGGCACCGGGATTATGGCTACACCTTC; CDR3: CASSQALLWHRDYGYTF
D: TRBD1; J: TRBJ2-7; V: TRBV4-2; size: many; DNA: TGTGCCAGCAGCCAAGGAATGAGGGGGCTAGGCGAGCAGTACTTC; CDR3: CASSQGMRGLGEQYF
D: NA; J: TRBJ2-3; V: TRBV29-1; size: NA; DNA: TGCAGCGTGAACACCTATGGTGCGCAGTATTTT; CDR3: CSVNTYGAQYF
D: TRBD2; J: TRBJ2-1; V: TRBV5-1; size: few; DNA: TGCGCCAGCAGCTTGAACCTAGCGGGCACCTACAATGAGCAGTTCTTC; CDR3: CASSLNLAGTYNEQFF
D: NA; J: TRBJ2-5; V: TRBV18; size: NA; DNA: TGTGCCAGCTCACGACTGGTTTCGGAGACCCAGTACTTC; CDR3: CASSRLVSETQYF
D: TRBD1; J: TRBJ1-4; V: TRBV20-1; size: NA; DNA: TGCAGTGCTAGGCCGGACAGGGGGGAAAAACTGTTTTTT; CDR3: CSARPDRGEKLFF
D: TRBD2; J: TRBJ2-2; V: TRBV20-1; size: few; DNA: TGCAGTGCTAGGCCGGGGGGGCGAGGGAACACCGGGGAGCTGTTTTTT; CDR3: CSARPGGRGNTGELFF
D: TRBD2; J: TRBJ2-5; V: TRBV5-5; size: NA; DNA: TGTGCCAGCAGCTTGGAGGGGAGGGCGGGCCCTGGAGGGGAGACCCAGTACTTC; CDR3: CASSLEGRAGPGGETQYF
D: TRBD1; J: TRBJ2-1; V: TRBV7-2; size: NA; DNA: TGTGCCAGCAGCACGGGACAGGGTAACTACAATGAGCAGTTCTTC; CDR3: CASSTGQGNYNEQFF
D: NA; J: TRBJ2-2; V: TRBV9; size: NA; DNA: TGTGCCAGCAGCGTAGGGGTCAACCCCACCACCGGGGAGCTGTTTTTT; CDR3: CASSVGVNPTTGELFF
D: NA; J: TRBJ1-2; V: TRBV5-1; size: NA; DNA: TGCGCCAGCAGCTTGGGGACCAACCTAGACTATGGCTACACCTTC; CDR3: CASSLGTNLDYGYTF
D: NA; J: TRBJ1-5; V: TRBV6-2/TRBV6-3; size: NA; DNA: TGTGCCAGCAGGAGAGTAATGGGGCCCCAGCATTTT; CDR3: CASRRVMGPQHF
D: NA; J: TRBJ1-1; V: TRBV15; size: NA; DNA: TGTGCCACCAGCGGGGCCGGGGGCACTGAAGCTTTCTTT; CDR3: CATSGAGGTEAFF
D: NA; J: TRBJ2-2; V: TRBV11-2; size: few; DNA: TGTGCCAGCAGCCGTATGGTGTCAGGGCTCGACACCGGGGAGCTGTTTTTT; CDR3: CASSRMVSGLDTGELFF
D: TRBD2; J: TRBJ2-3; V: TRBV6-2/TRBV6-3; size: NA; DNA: TGTGCCAGCCGCCTAGCGGGGGGAGGACAGAGCACAGATACGCAGTATTTT; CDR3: CASRLAGGGQSTDTQYF
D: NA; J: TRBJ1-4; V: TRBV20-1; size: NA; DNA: TGCAGTGCTAGAGCGGATGCGGGGGGTAGAGAAAAACTGTTTTTT; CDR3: CSARADAGGREKLFF
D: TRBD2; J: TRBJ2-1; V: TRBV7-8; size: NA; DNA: TGTGCCAGCAGCTCGTATGGCGCTAGCGGGGGGCGACAGTTCTTC; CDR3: CASSSYGASGGRQFF
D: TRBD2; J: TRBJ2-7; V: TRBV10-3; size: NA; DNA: TGTGCCATCAGCTTACTAGCGGGGGGCTCCTACGAGCAGTACTTC; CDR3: CAISLLAGGSYEQYF
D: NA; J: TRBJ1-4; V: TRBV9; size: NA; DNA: TGTGCCAGCAGCCCCCAGGGGAATGAAAAACTGTTTTTT; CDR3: CASSPQGNEKLFF
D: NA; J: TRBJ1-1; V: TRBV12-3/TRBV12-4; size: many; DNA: TGTGCCAGCAGTTTTGACAGGAACACTGAAGCTTTCTTT; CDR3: CASSFDRNTEAFF
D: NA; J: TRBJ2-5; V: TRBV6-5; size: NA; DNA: TGTGCCAGCAGTTACGATCGCTTTCGCCAAGAGACCCAGTACTTC; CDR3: CASSYDRFRQETQYF
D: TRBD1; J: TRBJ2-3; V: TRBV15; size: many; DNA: TGTGCCACCAGCAGAGGGCAGGGGGCCGCAGATACGCAGTATTTT; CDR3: CATSRGQGAADTQYF
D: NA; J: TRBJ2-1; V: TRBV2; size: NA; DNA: TGTGCCAGCAGTGACAGGGGCTACAATGAGCAGTTCTTC; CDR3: CASSDRGYNEQFF
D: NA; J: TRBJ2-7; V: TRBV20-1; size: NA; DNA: TGCAGTGCTAGAAGTTGGCTATCCTACGAGCAGTACTTC; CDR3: CSARSWLSYEQYF
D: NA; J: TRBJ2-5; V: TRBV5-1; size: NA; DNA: TGCGCCAGCAGCCCGGACAGTTCGCGAGGAGAGACCCAGTACTTC; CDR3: CASSPDSSRGETQYF
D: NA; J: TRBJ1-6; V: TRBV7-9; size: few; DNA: TGTGCCAGCAGCTTCGGTGGCGATTCACCCCTCCACTTT; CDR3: CASSFGGDSPLHF
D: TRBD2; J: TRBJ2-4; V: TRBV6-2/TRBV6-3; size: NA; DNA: TGTGCCAGCAGTTACTCCCAGGCGGGGGGGCGTCAGTACTTC; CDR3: CASSYSQAGGRQYF
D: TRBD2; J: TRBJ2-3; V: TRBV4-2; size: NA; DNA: TGTGCCAGCAGCCCTGCCCGGGATAGCGGGGGGAGTACAGATACGCAGTATTTT; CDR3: CASSPARDSGGSTDTQYF
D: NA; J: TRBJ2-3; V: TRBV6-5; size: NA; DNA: TGTGCCAGCAGGGGAAGCGGCACAGATACGCAGTATTTT; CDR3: CASRGSGTDTQYF
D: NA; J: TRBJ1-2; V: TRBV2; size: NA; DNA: TGTGCCAGCAGAGAAACGGGTGATGGCTACACCTTC; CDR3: CASRETGDGYTF
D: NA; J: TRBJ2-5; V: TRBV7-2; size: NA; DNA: TGTGCCAGCAGCTCCCCTCCCGGGCGGAGGCTAGAGACCCAGTACTTC; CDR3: CASSSPPGRRLETQYF
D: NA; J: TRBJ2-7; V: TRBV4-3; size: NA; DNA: TGCGCCAGCAGCTACGACACTGGGTACGAGCAGTACTTC; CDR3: CASSYDTGYEQYF
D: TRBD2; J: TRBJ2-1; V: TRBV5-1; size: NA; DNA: TGCGCCAGCAGCCCGGGGGGGGACCGACTTCTAAATGAGCAGTTCTTC; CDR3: CASSPGGDRLLNEQFF
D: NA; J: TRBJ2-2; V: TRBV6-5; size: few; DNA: TGTGCCAGCAGTTGGGGGCTTGCCGGGGAGCTGTTTTTT; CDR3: CASSWGLAGELFF
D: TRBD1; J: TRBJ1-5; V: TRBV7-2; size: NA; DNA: TGTGCCAGCAGCCCCCAGGGGGATAGCAATCAGCCCCAGCATTTT; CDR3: CASSPQGDSNQPQHF
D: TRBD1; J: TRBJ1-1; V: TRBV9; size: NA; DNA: TGTGCCAGCAGCGTCGGGACAGGAAAGGCTTTCTTT; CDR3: CASSVGTGKAFF
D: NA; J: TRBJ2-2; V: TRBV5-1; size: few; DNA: TGCGCCAGCAGCTTTTCGGCCGGGAACACCGGGGAGCTGTTTTTT; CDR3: CASSFSAGNTGELFF
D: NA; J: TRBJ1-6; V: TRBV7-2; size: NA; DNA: TGTGCCAGCAGCTTTTGGGGGAACTCACCCCTCCACTTT; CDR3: CASSFWGNSPLHF
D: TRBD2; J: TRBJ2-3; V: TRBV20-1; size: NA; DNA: TGCAGTGCACCGACTAGCGGGGGAACAGATACGCAGTATTTT; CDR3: CSAPTSGGTDTQYF
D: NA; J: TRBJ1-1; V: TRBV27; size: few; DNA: TGTGCCAGCAGTTTACGGGGGTACACTGAAGCTTTCTTT; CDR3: CASSLRGYTEAFF
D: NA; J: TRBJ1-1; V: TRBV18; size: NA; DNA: TGTGCCAGCTCACCGGGGGACACTTCGACTTTCTTT; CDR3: CASSPGDTSTFF
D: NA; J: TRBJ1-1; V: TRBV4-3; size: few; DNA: TGCGCCAGCAGCCAAGATCGGAACACTGAAGATTTCTTT; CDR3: CASSQDRNTEDFF
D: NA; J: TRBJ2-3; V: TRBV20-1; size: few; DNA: TGCAGTGCTAACGCCGGGGGGCCCGCAGATACGCAGTATTTT; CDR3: CSANAGGPADTQYF
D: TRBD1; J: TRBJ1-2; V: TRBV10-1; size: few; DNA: TGCGCCAGCTCCGGGACAGGGAGGAATCTGGCATATGGCTACACCTTC; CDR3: CASSGTGRNLAYGYTF
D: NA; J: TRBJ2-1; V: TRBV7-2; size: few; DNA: TGTGCCAGCAGCTTGGGGGTTGGAAGAAATGAGCAGTTCTTC; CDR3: CASSLGVGRNEQFF
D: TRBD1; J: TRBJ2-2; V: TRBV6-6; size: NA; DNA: TGTGCCAGCAGTTACGGGACAGGGAGCACCGGGGAGCTGTTTTTT; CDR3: CASSYGTGSTGELFF
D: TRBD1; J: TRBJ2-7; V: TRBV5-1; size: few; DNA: TGCGCCAGCAGCATCGGACAGGGCGTATTATACGAGCAGTACTTC; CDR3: CASSIGQGVLYEQYF
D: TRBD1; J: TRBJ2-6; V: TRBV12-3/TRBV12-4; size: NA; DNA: TGTGCCAGCAGCCCGGGACAGGGGGAGGCTGGGGCCAACGTCCTGACTTTC; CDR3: CASSPGQGEAGANVLTF
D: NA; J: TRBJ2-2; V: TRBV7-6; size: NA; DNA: TGTGCCAGCAGCTCAAGAGTGGTTAGCCCGAACACCGGGGAGCTGTTTTTT; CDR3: CASSSRVVSPNTGELFF
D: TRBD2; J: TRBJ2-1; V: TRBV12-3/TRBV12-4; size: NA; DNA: TGTGCCAGCAGTCGGGGGGTGGAACTTTCTAACACCCAATTC; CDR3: CASSRGVELSNTQF
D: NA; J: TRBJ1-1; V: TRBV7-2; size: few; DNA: TGTGCCAGCAGCTTAGAGGTTACGACTGAAGCTTTCTTT; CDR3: CASSLEVTTEAFF
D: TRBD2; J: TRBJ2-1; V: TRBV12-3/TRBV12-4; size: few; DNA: TGTGCCAGCAGTTTTTCGATGGCTAGCGGGGGGGATGAGCAGTTCTTC; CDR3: CASSFSMASGGDEQFF
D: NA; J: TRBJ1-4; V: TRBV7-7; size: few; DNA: TGTGCTAGCTCCCGGGACATTCGGGAAAAACTGTTTTTT; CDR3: CASSRDIREKLFF
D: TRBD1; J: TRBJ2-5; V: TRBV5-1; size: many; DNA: TGCGCCAGCAGCTCGGTGCCGGGACAGCAAGAGACCCAGTACTTC; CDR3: CASSSVPGQQETQYF